These 28 T cell receptor beta chains originate from one sample sequenced in a study of blood T cell repertoires in COVID-19. Data came from immunoSEQ multiplex PCR; TCRdb stores just in-frame clones and leaves some out. The repertoire holds approximately 310,000 clones, with around 85% as singletons. Sequenced: PBMCs or T cells enriched from blood (not recorded which). The receptors derive from a man aged 30-40 years who had recovered from COVID-19.

This clone has a single count. The chain carries TRBV4-3 and TRBJ1-1; TRBD1 matches 7 bases. Germline values: CDR1 LGHNA, CDR2 YSLEER. This CDR3 is built from 17 residues. Unmatched junction bases numbered 15, after V lost 2 bases and J lost 6 bases. CDR3 sequence (DNA): TGCGCCAGCAGCCAAACAGGACAGGATTATTATTTCGCTGAAGCTTTCTTT. It is translated as CASSQTGQDYYFAEAFF.

This clone showed up just once. V is TRBV9 and J is TRBJ1-1; possible D gene TRBD1, 6 bases. Per germline, CDR1 SGDLS and CDR2 YYNGEE. This CDR3 region has 14 residues. Trimming stripped 2 bases from V and 1 base from J, with 9 bases between. In DNA form, the CDR3 reads TGTGCCAGCAGCGTCCAGGGGAAGAACACTGAAGCTTTCTTT. Its protein is CASSVQGKNTEAFF.

The V and J genes are TRBV6-1 and TRBJ1-2; the D gene is possibly TRBD1 (6 bases). Between the trimmed V and J ends, which lost 2 bases and 8 bases, there was a span of 9 bases. This CDR3 comprises 12 residues. Germline V gives CDR1 MNHNS, CDR2 SASEGT. DNA of the CDR3: TGTGCCAGCAGTGAACAGGGGAGAGGCTACACCTTC. Translation gives CASSEQGRGYTF.

The V call is TRBV12-3 or TRBV12-4, the J call TRBJ2-7; no clear D. The CDR3 loop spans 13 amino acids. Trimming pared 6 bases from V and 0 bases from J, leaving 9 bases between. CDR3 sequence reads: CASSLVLSYEQYF. CDR3 bases: TGTGCCAGCAGCCTCGTCCTCTCCTACGAGCAGTACTTC.

V usage is TRBV5-1 and J usage is TRBJ2-2; 7 bases line up with TRBD1. The germline V gene encodes CDR1 SGHRS and CDR2 YFSETQ. The CDR3 is 16 residues long. Unmatched junction bases numbered 8, after V lost 5 bases and J lost 1 base. CDR3 amino acids: CASSRTGAGNTGELFF. The CDR3 bases are TGCGCCAGCAGTCGAACAGGGGCGGGGAACACCGGGGAGCTGTTTTTT. Looking up the rest from reference TRBV5-1 and TRBJ2-2 gives the full variable domain: KAGVTQTPRYLIKTRGQQVTLSCSPISGHRSVSWYQQTPGQGLQFLFEYFSETQRNKGNFPGRFSGRQFSNSRSEMNVSTLELGDSALYLCASSRTGAGNTGELFFGEGSRLTVL.

The gene calls are TRBV10-3 and TRBJ1-1; TRBD1 is a possible D gene (5 bases). Deletions cut 3 bases from V and 8 bases from J, with 10 bases between. This CDR3 region has 12 residues. Germline V gene sequence: CDR1 ENHRY, CDR2 SYGVKD. Written as DNA, the CDR3 is TGTGCCATCAGTGATCGGGGGGTAGAAGCTTTCTTT. This encodes CAISDRGVEAFF.

The chain combines TRBV11-2 with TRBJ1-1; TRBD1 might be the D (5 bases). The CDR3 consists of 14 residues. Per germline, CDR1 SGHAT and CDR2 FQNNGV. V lost 0 bases and J 4 bases, leaving 9 bases between the germline ends. CDR3 nucleotide sequence: TGTGCCAGCAGCTTAGAGGGGCCAATCACTGAAGCTTTCTTT. This encodes CASSLEGPITEAFF.

V usage is TRBV24-1 and J usage is TRBJ2-1, with 7 bases lining up with TRBD1. The CDR3 runs to 15 residues. Germline CDR1 and CDR2: KGHDR and SFDVKD. J was trimmed by 6 bases and V by 2 bases; bases with no gene match: 6. In DNA, the CDR3 is TGTGCCACCAGTGATTCCAGGGGGATGATCAATGAGCAGTTCTTC. This encodes CATSDSRGMINEQFF.

V is TRBV3-1 (or the pseudogene TRBV3-2) and J is TRBJ1-5; D gene ambiguous. The CDR3 loop spans 17 amino acids. The germline V gene encodes CDR1 LGHDT and CDR2 YNNKEL (reference sequence). V lost 0 bases and J 0 bases, leaving 12 bases between the germline ends. CDR3 nucleotide sequence: TGTGCCAGCAGCCAAGAGCCTCCCGGGTATAGCAATCAGCCCCAGCATTTT. Its translation: CASSQEPPGYSNQPQHF.

The J gene is TRBJ2-7, the V gene TRBV5-5; possibly TRBD1 for D (5 bases). Germline V CDR1 and CDR2: SGHKS, YYEKEE (reference sequence). The CDR3 runs to 17 residues. The germline V and J ends were trimmed by 4 bases and 1 base, with 21 bases remaining between them. The CDR3 nucleotides are TGTGCCAGCAGCCCCATCTCGGACACCTTACGTTCCTACGAGCAGTACTTC. Amino acid sequence: CASSPISDTLRSYEQYF.

The genes are TRBV27 and TRBJ1-4, with 7 bases aligning to TRBD1. Trimming took 10 bases from V and 8 from J; bases not matched to a gene: 7. In germline, CDR1 is MNHEY, CDR2 SMNVEV (reference sequence). The CDR3 has 12 residues. The CDR3 is CATRTGGEKLFF. The CDR3 nucleotides are TGTGCCACCCGGACAGGCGGAGAAAAACTGTTTTTT.

This CDR3 reads CASSISGQKNQPQHF. The CDR3 nucleotides are TGTGCCAGTAGTATTTCTGGACAGAAAAATCAGCCCCAGCATTTT. This chain joins TRBV19 and TRBJ1-5; D may be TRBD1 (6 bases). Trimming removed 3 bases from V and 4 bases from J, with 13 bases in between. Germline assignment: CDR1 LNHDA and CDR2 SQIVND (reference sequence). The length of the CDR3 is 15 residues.

V gene TRBV30 combines with J gene TRBJ1-6; D perhaps matches TRBD1 (6 bases). The CDR3 is 14 amino acids. Between the trimmed V and J ends, which lost 0 bases and 9 bases, there was a span of 12 bases. Germline V gene sequence: CDR1 GTSNPN, CDR2 SVGIG (reference sequence). The CDR3 region has the DNA TGTGCCTGGAGTGTGTCAGGGGTTAGTTCACCCCTCCACTTT. Protein: CAWSVSGVSSPLHF.

This sequence joins TRBV6-5 and TRBJ2-7, with TRBD2 matching 12 bases. The junction had 6 bases not matched to a gene; V was cut back by 5 bases and J by 4 bases. CDR1 is MNHEY and CDR2 is SVGAGI in the germline V gene. The CDR3 is made up of 15 amino acids. This CDR3 reads CASSRRLAGAYEQYF. The CDR3 nucleotides read TGTGCCAGCAGTCGAAGACTAGCGGGGGCATACGAGCAGTACTTC.

This clone was picked up a small number of times. The J gene is TRBJ2-7, the V gene TRBV19, with D maybe TRBD2 (5 bases). Germline CDR1 is LNHDA and CDR2 is SQIVND (reference sequence). V lost 6 bases and J 3 bases, leaving 12 bases between the germline ends. The CDR3 contains 13 residues. CDR3 amino acids: CASSSGRFYEQYF. CDR3 DNA: TGTGCCAGTAGCTCGGGAAGATTCTACGAGCAGTACTTC.

This clone appeared a few times. The chain carries TRBV5-4 and TRBJ1-4; TRBD1 aligns across 7 bases. V lost 1 base to trimming and J lost 4 bases; unmatched junction nucleotides: 4. CDR1 is SGHNT and CDR2 is YYREEE in the germline V gene (reference sequence). The length of the CDR3 is 15 residues. The CDR3 loop reads CASSLSDRDNEKLFF. CDR3 in DNA: TGTGCCAGCAGCTTGTCCGACAGGGATAATGAAAAACTGTTTTTT.

The chain has TRBV6-5 and TRBJ2-1; tentatively, D is TRBD1 (6 bases). V lost 5 bases and J 12 bases, leaving 17 bases between the germline ends. The CDR3 has 13 residues. Germline values: CDR1 MNHEY, CDR2 SVGAGI. The CDR3 coding sequence is TGTGCCAGCAGTCCCGACAGGCATGGGCGGCAGTTCTTC. Translation gives CASSPDRHGRQFF.

This chain links TRBV5-1 with TRBJ1-1; 8 bases are a match to TRBD1. The germline V gene encodes CDR1 SGHRS and CDR2 YFSETQ. The V segment lost 1 base and the J segment 0 bases; nucleotides outside the gene matches: 8. The length of the CDR3 is 17 residues. CDR3 protein: CASSLRGGQGMNTEAFF. The CDR3 region has the DNA TGCGCCAGCAGCTTGAGGGGCGGACAGGGTATGAACACTGAAGCTTTCTTT. Complete variable domain (other parts from reference TRBV5-1 and TRBJ1-1): KAGVTQTPRYLIKTRGQQVTLSCSPISGHRSVSWYQQTPGQGLQFLFEYFSETQRNKGNFPGRFSGRQFSNSRSEMNVSTLELGDSALYLCASSLRGGQGMNTEAFFGQGTRLTVV.

About this clone: Just one base apart from a much larger clone, this may be a read error. This sequence joins TRBV7-9 and TRBJ1-2; perhaps TRBD1 as D (6 bases). Germline assignment: CDR1 SEHNR and CDR2 FQNEAQ (reference sequence). Trimming pared 4 bases from V and 0 bases from J, leaving 9 bases between. The CDR3 runs to 14 residues. The CDR3 loop is CASSSTGSNYGYTF. In DNA, the CDR3 is TGTGCCAGCAGCTCGACAGGATCTAACTATGGCTACACCTTC.

This clone was counted between two and nine times. This chain uses TRBV27 with TRBJ2-6; D unclear. Per germline, CDR1 MNHEY and CDR2 SMNVEV (reference sequence). The length of the CDR3 is 15 residues. The V gene lost 1 base and the J gene lost 0 bases, with 4 bases spanning the gap. CDR3 protein: CASSLFGSGANVLTF. For the CDR3, the DNA is TGTGCCAGCAGTTTATTCGGCTCTGGGGCCAACGTCCTGACTTTC.

V usage is TRBV5-1 and J usage is TRBJ1-1; TRBD1 is a possible D gene (6 bases). V lost 4 bases and J 2 bases, leaving 18 bases between the germline ends. CDR1 and CDR2 (germline): SGHRS, YFSETQ. The CDR3 loop spans 16 amino acids. CDR3 amino acids: CASSLASRTDNTEAFF. CDR3 in DNA: TGCGCCAGCAGCCTGGCAAGTAGGACAGATAACACTGAAGCTTTCTTT.

This chain uses TRBV11-2 with TRBJ1-2; D gene ambiguous. Trimming took off 5 bases at V and 5 bases at J, with 15 bases between the two ends. Germline V gene lookup returns CDR1 SGHAT and CDR2 FQNNGV. This CDR3 contains 14 residues. The CDR3, as DNA: TGTGCCAGCAGCCCACGGGAACCGGGATATGGCTACACCTTC. Amino acid sequence: CASSPREPGYGYTF.

This chain connects TRBV19 to TRBJ2-3, with D tentatively TRBD1 (5 bases). Germline assignment: CDR1 LNHDA and CDR2 SQIVND (reference sequence). CDR3 length: 15 residues. The ends were cut back, 7 bases at V and 0 bases at J, with 14 bases in the middle. The CDR3 region has the DNA TGTGCCAGTAAACTCACACAGGTAAGCACAGATACGCAGTATTTT. This encodes CASKLTQVSTDTQYF.

This chain joins TRBV7-9 and TRBJ1-2, with a possible D match to TRBD1 (5 bases). CDR1 and CDR2 (germline): SEHNR, FQNEAQ (reference sequence). The CDR3 spans 13 residues. Deletions cut 8 bases from V and 4 bases from J, with 14 bases between. CDR3 sequence: CASSRRQTYGYTF. The CDR3, as DNA: TGTGCCAGCTCCCGCAGACAGACCTATGGCTACACCTTC.

This clone showed up just once. CDR3 bases: TGTGCCACCATCTTGCGGGGGCCGAGCGCCGGGGAGCTGTTTTTT. It specifies CATILRGPSAGELFF. The V call is TRBV24-1, the J call TRBJ2-2; D may be TRBD2 (7 bases). With 8 bases removed from V and 6 bases from J, the gap between germline ends came to 18 bases. CDR3 size: 15 residues. The germline V gene encodes CDR1 KGHDR and CDR2 SFDVKD.

This chain connects TRBV7-2 to TRBJ2-7, with D uncertain. CDR1 is SGHTA, CDR2 FQGNSA, per germline. Trimming took off 2 bases at V and 0 bases at J, with 11 bases between the two ends. The CDR3 runs to 15 residues. CDR3 residues: CASSLRAASSYEQYF. In nucleotides, the CDR3 is TGTGCCAGCAGCTTACGTGCAGCTAGCTCCTACGAGCAGTACTTC.

The chain has TRBV5-4 and TRBJ2-7; possibly TRBD1 for D (5 bases). V dropped 3 bases and J dropped 3 bases, with 10 bases sitting between them. Germline V lookup: CDR1 SGHNT, CDR2 YYREEE (reference sequence). The CDR3 loop spans 13 amino acids. CDR3 DNA sequence: TGTGCCAGCAGCTCCACAGGATACTACGAGCAGTACTTC. Its protein product is CASSSTGYYEQYF.

V is TRBV4-1 and J is TRBJ2-3; 16 nucleotides line up with TRBD2. This CDR3 is built from 18 residues. V trimming: 3 bases; J trimming: 1 base; junction bases outside the gene matches: 4. Germline values: CDR1 MGHRA, CDR2 YSYEKL. Here the CDR3 DNA reads TGCGCCAGCAGCCAGGGACTAGCGGGGGGGCCTGGCACAGATACGCAGTATTTT. It encodes CASSQGLAGGPGTDTQYF.